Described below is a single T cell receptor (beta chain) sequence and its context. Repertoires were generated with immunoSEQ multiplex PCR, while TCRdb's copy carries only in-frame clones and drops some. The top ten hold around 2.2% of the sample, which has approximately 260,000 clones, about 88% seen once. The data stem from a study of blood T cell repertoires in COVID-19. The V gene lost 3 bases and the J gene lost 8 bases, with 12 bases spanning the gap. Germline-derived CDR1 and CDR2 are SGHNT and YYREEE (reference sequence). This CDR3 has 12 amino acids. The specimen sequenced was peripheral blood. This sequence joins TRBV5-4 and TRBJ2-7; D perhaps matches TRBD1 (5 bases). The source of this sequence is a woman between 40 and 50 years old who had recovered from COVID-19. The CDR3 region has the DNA TGTGCCAGCAGCTCCCAGGGTGTCAAGCAGTACTTC. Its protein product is CASSSQGVKQYF. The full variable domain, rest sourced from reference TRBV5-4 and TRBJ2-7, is ETGVTQSPTHLIKTRGQQVTLRCSSQSGHNTVSWYQQALGQGPQFIFQYYREEENGRGNFPPRFSGLQFPNYSSELNVNALELDDSALYLCASSSQGVKQYFGPGTRLTVT.